A single sample gave rise to the 9 T cell receptor beta chains below, sequenced in a study of identifying expanded T cells in peripheral blood. The repertoire was sequenced with immunoSEQ multiplex PCR; TCRdb's copy has only in-frame clones and lacks some. This table holds some 120,000 clones, roughly 84% found once. Sequenced: blood. Receptors originate from a person aged 18 to 75 in good health.

This clone was picked up one time. This chain connects TRBV4-1 to TRBJ1-5; D remains ambiguous. Germline V gene sequence: CDR1 MGHRA, CDR2 YSYEKL. This CDR3 comprises 13 residues. V lost 3 bases and J lost 2, with 5 bases in between. This CDR3 is CASSQGGNQPQHF. CDR3 nucleotides: TGCGCCAGCAGCCAGGGCGGCAATCAGCCCCAGCATTTT.

V and J are TRBV5-1 and TRBJ1-1, with TRBD1 identical over 7 bases. There are 16 residues in the CDR3. Germline loops: CDR1 SGHRS, CDR2 YFSETQ. With V trimmed by 5 bases and J by 1 base, 11 bases remained unmatched. CDR3 residues: CASSYSTGVRNTEAFF. CDR3 nucleotides: TGCGCCAGCAGTTATTCAACAGGGGTGAGGAACACTGAAGCTTTCTTT.

The gene calls are TRBV11-3 and TRBJ1-2, with D hard to call. The CDR3 sequence is 15 residues long. Germline CDR1 and CDR2: SGHNT and YENEEA. Trimming removed 1 base at V and 0 bases at J, with 9 bases between. CDR3: CASSLGMGANYGYTF. The DNA of the CDR3 is TGTGCCAGCAGCTTAGGAATGGGAGCTAACTATGGCTACACCTTC.

The chain joins TRBV10-1 to TRBJ2-5; D uncertain. The germline V gene encodes CDR1 WNHNN and CDR2 SYGVQD (reference sequence). Trimming stripped 2 bases from V and 7 bases from J, with 8 bases between. This CDR3 has 12 residues. The CDR3 sequence: CASSEAFGTQYF. The CDR3 bases are TGCGCCAGCAGTGAGGCTTTCGGGACCCAGTACTTC.

The V gene is TRBV29-1, the J gene TRBJ2-5, with 7 bases identical to TRBD1. CDR3 length: 13 residues. Looked up from germline, CDR1 is SQVTM and CDR2 is ANQGSEA. The trim removed 7 bases at V and 2 bases at J, leaving 7 bases unmatched. The CDR3 DNA reads as TGCAGCGGGCTACGACAGGGTCAAGAGACCCAGTACTTC. Residues: CSGLRQGQETQYF. Combining the CDR3 with reference TRBV29-1 and TRBJ2-5 gives the whole variable domain SAVISQKPSRDICQRGTSLTIQCQVDSQVTMMFWYRQQPGQSLTLIATANQGSEATYESGFVIDKFPISRPNLTFSTLTVSNMSPEDSSIYLCSGLRQGQETQYFGPGTRLLVL.

J is TRBJ1-1 and V is TRBV6-6, with a weak D call TRBD1 (6 bases). CDR3 length: 14 residues. V gave up 5 bases and J gave up 4 bases, with 14 bases separating them. Germline assignment: CDR1 MNHNY and CDR2 SVGAGI (reference sequence). The CDR3 DNA follows: TGTGCCAGCAGTCTCGAGGGGGGGGGCACTGAAGCTTTCTTT. It is translated as CASSLEGGGTEAFF.

The rearrangement uses TRBV7-2 and TRBJ1-2; maybe TRBD1 (5 bases). Germline-derived CDR1 and CDR2 are SGHTA and FQGNSA. Trimming pared 5 bases from V and 2 bases from J, leaving 21 bases between. This CDR3 has 17 amino acids. CDR3 sequence reads: CASSLTYSGTENYGYTF. CDR3 in DNA: TGTGCCAGCAGCCTAACTTACTCCGGGACGGAGAACTATGGCTACACCTTC.

V and J are TRBV6-1 and TRBJ1-2, with TRBD1 as a possible D gene (6 bases). Germline V gene sequence: CDR1 MNHNS, CDR2 SASEGT. This CDR3 is built from 14 residues. Trimming took off 2 bases at V and 6 bases at J, with 13 bases between the two ends. CDR3 coding DNA: TGTGCCAGCAGTGAATGGGGGCTGGAGAATGGCTACACCTTC. This gives the protein CASSEWGLENGYTF.

CDR3 nucleotide sequence: TGTGCCAGCAGTTCAGGGGGCGGTTATTCTGAAGCTTTCTTT. Its protein product is CASSSGGGYSEAFF. The chain links TRBV6-6 to TRBJ1-1, with 8 bases lining up with TRBD1. CDR3 length equals 14 residues. Trimming at V came to 4 bases and at J to 6 bases, leaving 7 bases not matched to a gene. From germline, CDR1 is MNHNY and CDR2 SVGAGI (reference sequence).